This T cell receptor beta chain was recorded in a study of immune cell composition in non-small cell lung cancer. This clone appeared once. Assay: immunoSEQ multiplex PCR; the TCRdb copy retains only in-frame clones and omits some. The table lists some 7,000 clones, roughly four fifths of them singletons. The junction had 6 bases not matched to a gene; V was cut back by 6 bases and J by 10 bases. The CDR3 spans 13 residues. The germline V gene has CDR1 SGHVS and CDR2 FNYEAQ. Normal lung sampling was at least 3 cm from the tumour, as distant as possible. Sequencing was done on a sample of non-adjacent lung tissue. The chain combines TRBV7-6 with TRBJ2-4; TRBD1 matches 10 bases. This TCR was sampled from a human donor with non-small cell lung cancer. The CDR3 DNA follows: TGTGCCAGCAGTCCGGGACAGGGGACAATTCAGTACTTC. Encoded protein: CASSPGQGTIQYF.